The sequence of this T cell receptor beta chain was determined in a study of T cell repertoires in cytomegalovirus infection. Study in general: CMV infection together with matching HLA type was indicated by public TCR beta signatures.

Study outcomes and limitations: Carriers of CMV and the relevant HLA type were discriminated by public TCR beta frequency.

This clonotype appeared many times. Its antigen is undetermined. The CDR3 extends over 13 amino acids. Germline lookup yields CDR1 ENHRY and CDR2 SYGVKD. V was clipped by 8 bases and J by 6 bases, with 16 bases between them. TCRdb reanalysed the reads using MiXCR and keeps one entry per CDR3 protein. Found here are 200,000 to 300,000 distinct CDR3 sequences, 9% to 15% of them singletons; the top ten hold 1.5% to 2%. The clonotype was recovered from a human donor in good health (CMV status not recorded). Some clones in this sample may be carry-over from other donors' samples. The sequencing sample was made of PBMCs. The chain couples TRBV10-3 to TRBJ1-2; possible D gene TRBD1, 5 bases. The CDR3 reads CAIGALLIDGYTF. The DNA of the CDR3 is TGTGCCATCGGGGCATTGTTGATCGATGGCTACACCTTC.